These 15 T cell receptor beta chains were sequenced from one sample in a study of response to subunit inactivated influenza vaccine (dated by TCRdb to the late 2010s). The library was obtained by RT-PCR. Sequenced using an Illumina HiSeq 2500. The raw public data were reprocessed by TCRdb itself: fastp quality trimming at Q25, MiXCR clonotype calling, in-frame beta chains only. A single entry per CDR3 protein holds the most common genes and DNA from its merged rows. The sample contains about 480,000 distinct CDR3 sequences, about 25% of them found a single time. The ten largest clones take up approximately 1.9% of the sample. Material: CD4+ T cells sorted from PBMCs, obtained about 5 days after vaccination. The receptor set was obtained from a man aged 45-65 years who received an inactivated influenza vaccine. Donor details come from another sample of the same person, matched by shared clones.

The chain employs TRBV11-3 and TRBJ2-3, with TRBD1 matching 9 bases. In germline, CDR1 is SGHNT, CDR2 YENEEA. With 5 bases clipped from V and 5 bases from J, the junction kept 5 bases outside the gene matches. This CDR3 is built from 14 residues. The DNA for the CDR3 is TGTGCCAGCAGCCTCCGGGACAGGGAAGATACGCAGTATTTT. Amino acid sequence: CASSLRDREDTQYF.

This clonotype was counted only a few times. The chain is built from TRBV6-2 or TRBV6-3 and TRBJ1-2, with D unclear. Germline V gene lookup returns CDR1 MNHEY and CDR2 SVGEGT. Trimming took off 2 bases at V and 7 bases at J, with 23 bases between the two ends. The CDR3 covers 17 residues. The CDR3 DNA reads TGTGCCAGCAGTTACACCCGACTCCTTGGACGGGAACGTGGCTACACCTTC. Protein sequence: CASSYTRLLGRERGYTF.

The chain joins TRBV7-2 to TRBJ1-1, with D hard to call. V gave up 3 bases and J gave up 11 bases, with 10 bases separating them. CDR1 SGHTA and CDR2 FQGNSA come from the germline V gene. The CDR3 is made up of 11 amino acids. The CDR3 sequence: CASSLDGSAFF. CDR3 DNA sequence: TGTGCCAGCAGCTTGGACGGGAGCGCTTTCTTT.

There are a few counts of this clonotype. V and J are TRBV28 and TRBJ2-5, with a tentative D call TRBD1 (6 bases). The CDR3 contains 12 residues. The V gene lost 8 bases and the J gene lost 4 bases, with 11 bases spanning the gap. The germline CDR1 and CDR2 sequences are MDHEN and SYDVKM. CDR3 in amino acids: CASAGERETQYF. DNA for the CDR3: TGTGCCAGCGCAGGGGAGAGAGAGACCCAGTACTTC.

This clonotype was seen a handful of times. This sequence joins TRBV18 and TRBJ1-5, with D possibly TRBD1 on 5 matching bases. The CDR3 runs to 16 residues. CDR1 KGHSH and CDR2 LQKENI come from the germline V gene. V lost 4 bases to trimming and J lost 7 bases, with 20 bases between them. CDR3 nucleotide sequence: TGTGCCAGCTCACTAGAAGCCGGGACTGGGTCCCAGCCCCAGCATTTT. Translated, it gives CASSLEAGTGSQPQHF. Full variable domain (missing parts from reference TRBV18 and TRBJ1-5): NAGVMQNPRHLVRRRGQEARLRCSPMKGHSHVYWYRQLPEEGLKFMVYLQKENIIDESGMPKERFSAEFPKEGPSILRIQQVVRGDSAAYFCASSLEAGTGSQPQHFGDGTRLSIL.

The chain joins TRBV4-3 to TRBJ1-2, with 7 bases aligning to TRBD1. CDR1 is LGHNA, CDR2 YSLEER, per germline. The CDR3 is made up of 16 amino acids. V gave up 0 bases and J gave up 7 bases; unmatched junction bases: 11. The CDR3 spells CASSQDWAGKGAGYTF. The CDR3 region has the DNA TGCGCCAGCAGCCAAGATTGGGCAGGGAAGGGGGCTGGCTACACCTTC.

The V gene is TRBV5-5, the J gene TRBJ2-2, with D unresolved. Germline CDR1 and CDR2: SGHKS and YYEKEE (reference sequence). Trimming stripped 2 bases from V and 0 bases from J, with 11 bases between. CDR3 size: 16 residues. CDR3 in amino acids: CASSFSWAANTGELFF. Here the CDR3 DNA reads TGTGCCAGCAGCTTTTCTTGGGCCGCGAACACCGGGGAGCTGTTTTTT.

This clonotype was counted only a few times. V usage is TRBV11-1 and J usage is TRBJ2-1, with TRBD2 identical over 13 bases. Germline CDR1 is SGHAT and CDR2 is FQDESV (reference sequence). V lost 5 bases and J lost 3; bases outside the gene matches: 10. CDR3 size: 18 residues. The CDR3 nucleotides are TGTGCCAGCAGCCCGAAAACCGGGACTAGCGGGATCTACAATGAGCAGTTCTTC. Translated, it gives CASSPKTGTSGIYNEQFF.

The gene calls are TRBV11-2 and TRBJ2-7, with 11 bases identical to TRBD2. V gave up 3 bases and J gave up 4 bases; unmatched junction bases: 11. The CDR3 contains 17 residues. Germline V CDR1 and CDR2: SGHAT, FQNNGV. CDR3 DNA sequence: TGTGCCAGCAGCTTGACCGGGACCGGGACTAGCGGTTACGAGCAGTACTTC. Its translation is CASSLTGTGTSGYEQYF. Combining the CDR3 with reference TRBV11-2 and TRBJ2-7 gives the whole variable domain EAGVAQSPRYKIIEKRQSVAFWCNPISGHATLYWYQQILGQGPKLLIQFQNNGVVDDSQLPKDRFSAERLKGVDSTLKIQPAKLEDSAVYLCASSLTGTGTSGYEQYFGPGTRLTVT.

The chain recombines TRBV7-2 with TRBJ2-3, with TRBD2 identical over 10 bases. The CDR3 has 21 residues. Per germline, CDR1 SGHTA and CDR2 FQGNSA. Unmatched junction bases numbered 19, after V lost 0 bases and J lost 4 bases. This CDR3 is CASSLAPAASSGGLGADTQYF. The CDR3 DNA follows: TGTGCCAGCAGCTTAGCCCCCGCGGCCTCTAGCGGGGGCCTTGGAGCAGATACGCAGTATTTT. Full variable domain (rest looked up from reference TRBV7-2 and TRBJ2-3): GAGVSQSPSNKVTEKGKDVELRCDPISGHTALYWYRQSLGQGLEFLIYFQGNSAPDKSGLPSDRFSAERTGGSVSTLTIQRTQQEDSAVYLCASSLAPAASSGGLGADTQYFGPGTRLTVL.

The chain joins TRBV4-3 to TRBJ1-5; D remains ambiguous. Germline V gives CDR1 LGHNA, CDR2 YSLEER. The length of the CDR3 is 16 residues. V lost 0 bases, J lost 0 bases, and 9 bases lay in between. CDR3 in amino acids: CASSQDTRNSNQPQHF. The CDR3 DNA sequence: TGCGCCAGCAGCCAAGATACCCGGAATAGCAATCAGCCCCAGCATTTT.

The chain is built from TRBV3-1 and TRBJ1-3; the D gene is possibly TRBD1 (5 bases). V dropped 3 bases and J dropped 0 bases, with 12 bases sitting between them. The length of the CDR3 is 16 residues. The V gene's germline CDR1 is LGHDT and CDR2 YNNKEL (reference sequence). The CDR3 region has the DNA TGTGCCAGCAGCCAGCAGGGAATGCTCTCTGGAAACACCATATATTTT. Its protein product is CASSQQGMLSGNTIYF.

This clonotype was detected a few times. The chain uses TRBV6-5 and TRBJ1-1; 7 bases map to TRBD1. CDR3 length equals 17 residues. Germline V gene sequence: CDR1 MNHEY, CDR2 SVGAGI. Trimming removed 4 bases from V and 3 bases from J; junction bases left unmatched: 14. As DNA, the CDR3 is TGTGCCAGCAGTTCTAACAGACAGGGCAGGAGGGACACTGAAGCTTTCTTT. This gives the protein CASSSNRQGRRDTEAFF.

This rearrangement joins TRBV20-1 to TRBJ2-1; 7 bases match TRBD2. The CDR3 sequence is 14 residues long. Trimming took 5 bases from V and 4 from J; bases not matched to a gene: 8. Germline V gene lookup returns CDR1 DFQATT and CDR2 SNEGSKA (reference sequence). The CDR3 DNA follows: TGCAGTGCTCATGGCCTAGCGGTGTACAATGAGCAGTTCTTC. Its protein product is CSAHGLAVYNEQFF.

This clonotype was found many times. This rearrangement joins TRBV5-1 to TRBJ1-6; 7 nucleotides align to TRBD1. CDR1 is SGHRS, CDR2 YFSETQ, per germline. The CDR3 consists of 14 residues. V gave up 4 bases and J gave up 3 bases; unmatched junction bases: 1. The CDR3 protein is CASSRDSYNSPLHF. The DNA of the CDR3 is TGCGCCAGCAGCCGGGACAGCTATAATTCACCCCTCCACTTT.